Listed below are T cell receptor beta chains from one sample, sequenced in a study of T-cell reconstitution after alpha-beta-depleted transplantation in children. TCRdb reanalysed the PCR reads using MiXCR and keeps one entry per CDR3 protein. There are fewer than 700,000 distinct CDR3 sequences in the sample; around 13% occur only once, and approximately 2% lies in the top ten. Material: PBMCs, mostly from graft donor cells, obtained 360 days after TCRalphabeta/CD19-depleted stem cell transplant. These receptors came from a male patient aged 10 to 17 who had a stem cell transplant for acute myeloid leukemia, so the T cells may come from the graft donor. Both conserved end residues are part of each CDR3. D genes are given only for firm matches.

d_call	v_call	j_call	cdr3_aa
TRBD2	TRBV4-3	TRBJ2-6	CASSRTSGRRGANVLTF
TRBD2	TRBV12-3/TRBV12-4	TRBJ2-7	CASSFRPKLAGEPLRYEQYF
.	TRBV7-2	TRBJ2-5	CASSLDYGRGAQYF
.	TRBV29-1	TRBJ1-1	CSARNQVGNTEAFF
.	TRBV19	TRBJ1-5	CASSIFGRDVQPQHF
.	TRBV20-1	TRBJ2-3	CSASLDSPGTPLNTDTQYF
.	TRBV28	TRBJ2-7	CASSLSFPYEQYF
.	TRBV10-3	TRBJ2-2	CAISVTGDLGGELFF
TRBD1	TRBV7-9	TRBJ2-1	CASSYPLNDRERNEQFF
.	TRBV25-1	TRBJ2-2	CATHFLRELFF
.	TRBV5-1	TRBJ2-1	CASKQSEGRWYEQFF
.	TRBV7-3	TRBJ2-1	CASSLTGDHSYNEQFF
TRBD2	TRBV20-1	TRBJ2-3	CSARYSGTTDTQYF
.	TRBV2	TRBJ2-1	CASRAGGYYNNEQFF
.	TRBV5-1	TRBJ2-3	CASSIDLRTDTQYF
.	TRBV12-3/TRBV12-4	TRBJ2-4	CASSLAGTSKNIQYF
.	TRBV15	TRBJ2-2	CATSIEVQGAGELFF
.	TRBV7-3	TRBJ2-7	CASSLYPGNEQYF
.	TRBV29-1	TRBJ1-2	CSARGQAGYGYTF
TRBD1	TRBV12-3/TRBV12-4	TRBJ1-1	CASSSDRGNTEAFF
.	TRBV20-1	TRBJ2-1	CSARGLDHNEQFF
TRBD2	TRBV11-2	TRBJ2-7	CASSLLAPATSGTYEQYF
.	TRBV29-1	TRBJ1-1	CSVAGSDAEAFF
TRBD2	TRBV20-1	TRBJ2-1	CSAGLAGVGEQFF
TRBD2	TRBV28	TRBJ2-5	CASSNLAVSQETQYF
.	TRBV29-1	TRBJ2-5	CSVAWVPETQYF
TRBD2	TRBV9	TRBJ2-7	CASSVGVAGSEQYF
TRBD1	TRBV12-3/TRBV12-4	TRBJ2-2	CASSSRQGYTGELFF
TRBD2	TRBV28	TRBJ2-3	CASSPPGLALDTQYF
TRBD1	TRBV7-6	TRBJ2-7	CASSHGQGAGEQYF
TRBD2	TRBV7-2	TRBJ2-7	CASSSPGREGLGQYF
TRBD1	TRBV6-1	TRBJ1-5	CASRTGLSNQPQHF